This TCR beta chain emerged from a study of metastatic and nonmetastatic thyroid tumors. Overall study findings and caveats: Across blood and tumor, TCR beta diversity in malignant thyroid tumors was reportedly significantly higher than in benign nodules.

This clone was found a few times. What it binds is unknown. This CDR3 is built from 14 residues. V lost 5 bases to trimming and J lost 2 bases, with 12 bases between them. In germline, CDR1 is MNHNS, CDR2 SASEGT. Study processing details: Clinicopathological groups supplied CDR3 differences that were used to build a distant-metastasis classifier for papillary thyroid cancer. TCRdb redid the clone calls on the PCR reads using MiXCR. These V and J calls originate from TCRdb's pipeline instead of the authors' own analysis. The sample has fewer than 12,000 clones, about 26% seen once. Not a single patient had been given any form of treatment at any point before undergoing thyroid surgery.

The rearrangement joins TRBV6-1 to TRBJ1-1; D may be TRBD1 (5 bases). This clonotype was obtained from a male donor with papillary thyroid cancer or a benign thyroid nodule (not recorded which). Some clones in this sample may be carry-over from other donors' samples. Sequenced: tumor tissue. This CDR3 reads CASSSDSFNTEAFF. CDR3 nucleotides: TGTGCCAGCAGTTCAGACAGCTTTAACACTGAAGCTTTCTTT.